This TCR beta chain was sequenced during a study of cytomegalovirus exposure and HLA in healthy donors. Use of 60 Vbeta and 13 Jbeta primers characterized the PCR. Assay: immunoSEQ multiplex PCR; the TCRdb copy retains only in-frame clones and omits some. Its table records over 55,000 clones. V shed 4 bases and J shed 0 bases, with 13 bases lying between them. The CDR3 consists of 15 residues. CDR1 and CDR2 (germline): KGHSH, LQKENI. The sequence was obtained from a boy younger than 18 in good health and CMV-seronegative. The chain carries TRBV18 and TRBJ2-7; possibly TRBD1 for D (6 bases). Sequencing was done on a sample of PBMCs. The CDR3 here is CASSRRTDSSYEQYF. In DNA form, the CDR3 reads TGTGCCAGCTCACGAAGGACAGATAGCTCCTACGAGCAGTACTTC.